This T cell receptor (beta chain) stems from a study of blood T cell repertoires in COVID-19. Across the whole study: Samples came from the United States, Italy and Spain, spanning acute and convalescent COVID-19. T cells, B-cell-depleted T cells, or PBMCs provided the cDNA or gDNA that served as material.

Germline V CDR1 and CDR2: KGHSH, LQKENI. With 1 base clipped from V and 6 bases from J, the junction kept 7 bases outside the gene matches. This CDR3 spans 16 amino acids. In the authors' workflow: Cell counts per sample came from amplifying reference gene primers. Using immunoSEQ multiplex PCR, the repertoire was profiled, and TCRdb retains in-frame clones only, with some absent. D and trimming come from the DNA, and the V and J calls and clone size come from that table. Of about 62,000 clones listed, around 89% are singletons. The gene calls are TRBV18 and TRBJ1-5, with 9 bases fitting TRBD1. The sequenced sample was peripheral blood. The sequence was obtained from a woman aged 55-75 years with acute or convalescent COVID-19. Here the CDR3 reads CASSPRLLTGGQPQHF. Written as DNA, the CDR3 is TGTGCCAGCTCACCACGGTTATTGACAGGGGGTCAGCCCCAGCATTTT.